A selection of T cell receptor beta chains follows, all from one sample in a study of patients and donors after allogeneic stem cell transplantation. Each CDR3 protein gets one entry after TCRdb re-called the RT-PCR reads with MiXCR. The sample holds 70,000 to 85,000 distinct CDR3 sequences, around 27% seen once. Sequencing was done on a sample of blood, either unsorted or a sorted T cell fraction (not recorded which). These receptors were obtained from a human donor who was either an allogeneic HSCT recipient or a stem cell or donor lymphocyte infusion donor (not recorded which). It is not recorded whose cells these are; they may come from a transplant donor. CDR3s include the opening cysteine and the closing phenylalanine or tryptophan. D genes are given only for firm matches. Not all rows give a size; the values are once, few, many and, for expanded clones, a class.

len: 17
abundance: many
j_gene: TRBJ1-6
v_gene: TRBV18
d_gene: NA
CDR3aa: CASSNQPYETDNSPLHF
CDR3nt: TGTGCCAGCTCCAACCAACCATACGAGACCGACAATTCACCCCTCCACTTT

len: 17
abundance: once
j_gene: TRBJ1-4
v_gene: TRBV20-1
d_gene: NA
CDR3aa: CSASPRGAYSTNEKLFF
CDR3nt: TGCAGTGCTAGTCCCCGAGGAGCCTATTCAACTAATGAAAAACTGTTTTTT

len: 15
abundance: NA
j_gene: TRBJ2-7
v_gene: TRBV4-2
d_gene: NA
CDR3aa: CASSQEPQSTYEQYF
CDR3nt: TGTGCCAGCAGCCAAGAGCCCCAGAGCACCTACGAGCAGTACTTC

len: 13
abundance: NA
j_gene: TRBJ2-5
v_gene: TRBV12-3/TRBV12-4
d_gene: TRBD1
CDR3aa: CASSKTGAETQYF
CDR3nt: TGTGCCAGCAGCAAGACAGGGGCGGAGACCCAGTACTTC

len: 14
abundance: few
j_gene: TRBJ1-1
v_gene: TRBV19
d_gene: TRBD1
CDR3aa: CASRRGTANTEAFF
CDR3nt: TGTGCCAGTAGACGTGGGACAGCTAACACTGAAGCTTTCTTT

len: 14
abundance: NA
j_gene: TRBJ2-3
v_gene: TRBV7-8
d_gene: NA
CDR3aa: CASSYTVWTDTQYF
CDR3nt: TGTGCCAGCAGCTATACAGTATGGACAGATACGCAGTATTTT

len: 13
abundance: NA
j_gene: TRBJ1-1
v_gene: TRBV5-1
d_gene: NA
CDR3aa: CASRSFPNTEAFF
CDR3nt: TGCGCCAGCAGAAGCTTTCCCAACACTGAAGCTTTCTTT

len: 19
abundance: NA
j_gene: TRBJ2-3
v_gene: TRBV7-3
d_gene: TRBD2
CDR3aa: CASSFPLLAGGPPADTQYF
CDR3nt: TGTGCCAGCAGCTTCCCGCTCTTAGCGGGAGGGCCCCCAGCAGATACGCAGTATTTT

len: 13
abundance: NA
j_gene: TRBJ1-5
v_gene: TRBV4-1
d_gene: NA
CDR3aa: CASSQDPDQPQHF
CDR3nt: TGCGCCAGCAGCCAAGATCCCGATCAGCCCCAGCATTTT

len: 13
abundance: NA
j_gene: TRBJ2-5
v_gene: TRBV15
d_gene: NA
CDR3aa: CATSRRLQETQYF
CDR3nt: TGTGCCACCAGCAGGCGCCTCCAGGAGACCCAGTACTTC

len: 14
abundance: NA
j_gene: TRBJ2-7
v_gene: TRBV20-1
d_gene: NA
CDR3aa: CSASVTDSSYEQYF
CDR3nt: TGCAGTGCTAGTGTAACAGATAGCTCCTACGAGCAGTACTTC

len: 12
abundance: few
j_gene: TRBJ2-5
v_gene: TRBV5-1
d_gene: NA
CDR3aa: CASSLGPETQYF
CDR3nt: TGCGCCAGCAGTCTCGGCCCAGAGACCCAGTACTTC

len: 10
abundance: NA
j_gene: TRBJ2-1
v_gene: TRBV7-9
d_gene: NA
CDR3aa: CASSKLKQFF
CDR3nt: TGTGCCAGCAGCAAGCTTAAGCAGTTCTTC

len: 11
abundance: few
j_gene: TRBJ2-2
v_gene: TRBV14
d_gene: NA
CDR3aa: CASGYTGELFF
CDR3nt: TGTGCCAGCGGTTACACCGGGGAGCTGTTTTTT

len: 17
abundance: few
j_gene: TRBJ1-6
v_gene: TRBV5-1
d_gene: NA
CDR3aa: CASSSGTASSYNSPLHF
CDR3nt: TGCGCCAGCAGCTCGGGGACCGCTAGCTCCTATAATTCACCCCTCCACTTT

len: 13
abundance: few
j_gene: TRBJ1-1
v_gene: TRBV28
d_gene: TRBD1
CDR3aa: CASRNRGGTEAFF
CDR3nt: TGTGCCAGCAGAAACAGGGGAGGCACTGAAGCTTTCTTT

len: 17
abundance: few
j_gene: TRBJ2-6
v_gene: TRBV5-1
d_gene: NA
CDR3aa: CASSRLGVPGGANVLTF
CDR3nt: TGCGCCAGCAGCCGTTTGGGGGTTCCTGGTGGGGCCAACGTCCTGACTTTC

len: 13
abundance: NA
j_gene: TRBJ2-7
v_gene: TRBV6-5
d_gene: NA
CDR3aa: CATLHGGDSEQYF
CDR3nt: TGTGCCACCTTACACGGGGGGGACAGCGAGCAGTACTTC

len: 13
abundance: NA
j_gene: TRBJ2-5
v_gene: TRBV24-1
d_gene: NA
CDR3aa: CATSDGAQETQYF
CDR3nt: TGTGCCACCAGTGATGGGGCTCAAGAGACCCAGTACTTC

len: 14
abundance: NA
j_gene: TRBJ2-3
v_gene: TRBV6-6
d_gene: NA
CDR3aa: CASSLDSVLGTQYF
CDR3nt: TGTGCCAGCAGCCTCGACAGCGTCTTGGGTACGCAGTATTTT

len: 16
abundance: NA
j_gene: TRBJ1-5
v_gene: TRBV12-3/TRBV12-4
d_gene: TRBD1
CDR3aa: CASSHVKQGANQPQHF
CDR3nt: TGTGCCAGCAGTCATGTCAAACAGGGGGCGAATCAGCCCCAGCATTTT

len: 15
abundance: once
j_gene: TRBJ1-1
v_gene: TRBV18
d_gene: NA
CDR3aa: CASSPPSGRDTEAFF
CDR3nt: TGTGCCAGCTCACCACCGTCGGGAAGGGACACTGAAGCTTTCTTT